This TCR beta chain came from a study of T cell responses to AZD1222 COVID-19 vaccine. Study information: Pooled in the analysis were second doses at about 4 or about 12 weeks.

Study-level findings and limits: Just 5 to 7 AZD1222 recipients were seropositive at baseline. Nearly half of unique spike-specific TCRs reportedly avoided B.1.351 and B.1.1.7 mutated regions.

With regard to this clone: What it binds is not known.

V was shortened by 10 bases and J by 0 bases, with 16 bases between the two germline ends. This CDR3 region has 15 residues. CDR1 MNHEY and CDR2 SMNVEV come from the germline V gene (reference sequence). Clones were sequenced by immunoSEQ multiplex PCR, and TCRdb holds only the in-frame ones, with some missing. The repertoire includes about 110,000 clones, roughly nine tenths of them detected once, and roughly 7% sits in the top ten. The source of this sequence is an adult in good health. Here the sequenced sample was peripheral blood, taken on day 0 of AZD1222 vaccination. V usage is TRBV27 and J usage is TRBJ1-3; D is possibly TRBD1 (6 bases). The CDR3 bases are TGTGCCACCCGACGAGGGGGGGACTCTGGAAACACCATATATTTT. It encodes CATRRGGDSGNTIYF.